This is a list of T cell receptor beta chains from one sample in a study of shared clonotypes between healthy human individuals. The assay was immunoSEQ multiplex PCR, and TCRdb's table has in-frame clones only and misses some. The data show under 600,000 clones, nearly 98% seen once. The sequenced sample was naive CD8+ T cells sorted from blood. These receptors came from a man under 40 in good health. Both conserved end residues are part of each CDR3. D genes are given only for firm matches. Expanded clones get a size class; other rows say once, few or many, or leave the size out.

j_call v_call d_call clone_size cdr3_aa cdr3_nt
TRBJ2-1 TRBV11-2 TRBD1 NA CASSFGDSGFF TGTGCCAGCAGCTTCGGGGACAGTGGATTCTTC
TRBJ2-7 TRBV7-9 TRBD2 NA CASSLVISGSEQYF TGTGCCAGCAGCTTAGTAATTAGCGGGAGTGAGCAGTACTTC
TRBJ2-7 TRBV28 TRBD2 NA CASSPPGLPSGRALEQYF TGTGCCAGCAGTCCTCCCGGGCTACCGAGCGGGAGAGCCTTGGAGCAGTACTTC
TRBJ1-2 TRBV7-2 TRBD1 once CASSLGTGTGGVYGYTF TGTGCCAGCAGCTTAGGGACCGGGACAGGGGGAGTCTATGGCTACACCTTC
TRBJ2-1 TRBV7-2 NA NA CASSSPTHVEQFF TGTGCCAGCAGCTCACCCACCCATGTTGAGCAGTTCTTC
TRBJ2-5 TRBV2 NA NA CASSDTVQETQYF TGTGCCAGCAGTGATACGGTTCAAGAGACCCAGTACTTC
TRBJ2-7 TRBV6-5 NA NA CASSSVNRVVYEQYF TGTGCCAGCAGTTCGGTAAACAGGGTCGTCTACGAGCAGTACTTC
TRBJ2-2 TRBV6-6 NA NA CARGGTGSNTGELFF TGTGCCAGAGGTGGAACGGGTTCGAACACCGGGGAGCTGTTTTTT
TRBJ2-2 TRBV6-5 NA NA CASSSVGTGELFF TGTGCCAGCAGTTCCGTGGGCACCGGGGAGCTGTTTTTT
TRBJ1-1 TRBV29-1 NA NA CSVEDLSEWVGGTEAFF TGCAGCGTTGAAGATCTCAGCGAATGGGTCGGTGGCACTGAAGCTTTCTTT
TRBJ2-7 TRBV11-2 TRBD1 NA CASSLRQGVAYEQYF TGTGCCAGCAGCTTACGACAGGGGGTGGCCTACGAGCAGTACTTC
TRBJ2-1 TRBV19 NA NA CASRSDSSNKNNEQFF TGTGCCAGCAGGTCGGACTCTAGCAACAAAAACAATGAGCAGTTCTTC
TRBJ2-1 TRBV9 TRBD2 NA CASSASGRAGQFF TGTGCCAGCAGCGCTAGCGGCCGAGCGGGGCAGTTCTTC
TRBJ1-1 TRBV4-1 TRBD1 NA CASSQVGGGRTEAFF TGCGCCAGCAGCCAAGTAGGGGGCGGCAGGACTGAAGCTTTCTTT
TRBJ1-1 TRBV11-2 NA NA CASGQSLMDTEAFF TGTGCCAGCGGACAGTCGCTCATGGATACTGAAGCTTTCTTT
TRBJ2-1 TRBV18 TRBD2 NA CASYLPASGTWNEQFF TGTGCCAGCTACCTTCCGGCTAGCGGGACGTGGAATGAGCAGTTCTTC
TRBJ1-1 TRBV29-1 TRBD1 NA CSAIRQGRNTEAFF TGCAGCGCAATCCGACAGGGGAGGAACACTGAAGCTTTCTTT
TRBJ2-7 TRBV10-3 NA NA CAISDPTRDGYEQYF TGTGCCATCAGTGACCCTACCAGGGACGGGTACGAGCAGTACTTC
TRBJ2-2 TRBV5-4 NA NA CASSYLASGELFF TGTGCCAGCAGTTATCTAGCGAGCGGGGAGCTGTTTTTT
TRBJ2-1 TRBV9 TRBD1 NA CASSANRDRGSYNEQFF TGTGCCAGCAGCGCAAACCGGGACAGGGGTTCCTACAATGAGCAGTTCTTC
TRBJ2-1 TRBV6-4 NA NA CASSRGSGHSYNEQFF TGTGCCAGCAGTCGGGGTAGCGGACACTCCTACAATGAGCAGTTCTTC
TRBJ2-7 TRBV10-1 TRBD1 NA CASSDLQTGKFYEQYF TGCGCCAGCAGTGACCTCCAGACAGGGAAATTCTACGAGCAGTACTTC
TRBJ1-4 TRBV7-9 NA once CASSPPVVGREKLFF TGTGCCAGCAGCCCCCCGGTAGTGGGAAGGGAAAAACTGTTTTTT
TRBJ2-3 TRBV2 NA NA CASSEAAGADTQYF TGTGCCAGCAGTGAAGCTGCAGGAGCAGATACGCAGTATTTT
TRBJ1-1 TRBV18 NA NA CASSSPPTELLNTEAFF TGTGCCAGCTCCTCACCACCCACGGAACTTCTGAACACTGAAGCTTTCTTT
TRBJ1-1 TRBV11-2 NA NA CASSFDRVTEAFF TGTGCCAGCAGCTTTGATCGGGTCACTGAAGCTTTCTTT
TRBJ2-5 TRBV29-1 NA NA CSVEDPRTGRGETQYF TGCAGCGTTGAAGATCCAAGGACAGGGAGGGGGGAGACCCAGTACTTC
TRBJ2-5 TRBV7-9 NA NA CASSTTRTEPETQYF TGTGCCAGCAGCACTACTAGGACTGAGCCGGAGACCCAGTACTTC
TRBJ2-1 TRBV7-9 TRBD2 NA CASSLAMTSGRNEQFF TGTGCCAGCAGCTTAGCGATGACTAGCGGGAGGAATGAGCAGTTCTTC
TRBJ2-1 TRBV4-1 TRBD2 NA CASSLSGSDGNEQFF TGCGCCAGCAGCCTGAGCGGGAGTGATGGGAATGAGCAGTTCTTC
TRBJ2-2 TRBV10-3 NA NA CAISEVGQSNPITGELFF TGTGCCATCAGTGAAGTAGGACAATCAAACCCGATCACCGGGGAGCTGTTTTTT
TRBJ1-2 TRBV6-1 NA few CASSERAVYGYTF TGTGCCAGCAGTGAAAGGGCGGTCTATGGCTACACCTTC
TRBJ2-7 TRBV5-1 TRBD2 NA CASSLATSGRNYEQYF TGCGCCAGCAGCTTGGCCACTAGCGGGAGAAACTACGAGCAGTACTTC